Listed below are T cell receptor beta chains from one sample, sequenced in a study of shared clonotypes between healthy human individuals. Sequencing was performed with immunoSEQ multiplex PCR; in TCRdb, only in-frame clones are kept and a portion is missing. The sample holds approximately 710,000 clones, around 91% seen once. Source material: memory CD8+ T cells from PBMCs. Source of these receptors: a man aged 18 to 30 in good health. Some clones in this sample may be carry-over from other donors' samples. The CDR3 runs from the conserved cysteine through the conserved F or W. D genes are given only for firm matches. A clone size is listed for some rows: how often the clone was seen (once, few, many), or a class if it is expanded.

>.|TRBJ1-2|TRBV11-2|.
CASSKGPNYGYTF
TGTGCCAGCAGCAAGGGGCCGAACTATGGCTACACCTTC
>TRBD1|TRBJ1-1|TRBV4-3|few
CASRDRASTEAFF
TGCGCCAGCAGGGACAGGGCCAGTACTGAAGCTTTCTTT
>.|TRBJ2-1|TRBV4-2|.
CASSQPGTSYNEQFF
TGTGCCAGCAGCCAACCCGGGACTTCCTACAATGAGCAGTTCTTC
>TRBD2|TRBJ2-7|TRBV9|.
CASSPGLAQYEQYF
TGTGCCAGCAGCCCAGGACTAGCGCAATACGAGCAGTACTTC
>.|TRBJ2-2|TRBV28|.
CASGSKGTREGILTNTGELFF
TGTGCCAGCGGATCGAAGGGCACCCGAGAGGGTATCCTTACCAACACCGGGGAGCTGTTTTTT
>.|TRBJ2-1|TRBV13|.
CASSFTTSWSYNEQFF
TGTGCCAGCAGCTTCACGACTAGTTGGTCCTACAATGAGCAGTTCTTC
>.|TRBJ2-3|TRBV7-3|.
CASSLNVVPGIDTQYF
TGTGCCAGCAGCTTAAATGTTGTGCCGGGCATAGATACGCAGTATTTT
>.|TRBJ2-7|TRBV4-3|.
CASSQYRGKSYEQYF
TGCGCCAGCAGCCAATATCGGGGGAAGTCCTACGAGCAGTACTTC
>TRBD1|TRBJ1-4|TRBV7-9|.
CASSGGQAALVEKLFF
TGTGCCAGCAGCGGTGGACAGGCTGCGCTGGTGGAAAAACTGTTTTTT
>.|TRBJ2-1|TRBV9|.
CASSSGAGNEQFF
TGTGCCAGCAGCTCCGGGGCGGGGAATGAGCAGTTCTTC
>.|TRBJ1-4|TRBV27|.
CANSSGTAINEKLFF
TGTGCCAACAGTTCTGGGACGGCAATTAATGAAAAACTGTTTTTT
>.|TRBJ2-7|TRBV19|few
CASSNHLGLDWIEQYF
TGTGCCAGTAGCAATCACTTAGGACTGGATTGGATCGAGCAGTACTTC
>.|TRBJ1-2|TRBV6-4|.
CASSLSATELSCGYTF
TGTGCCAGCAGTCTCTCCGCGACAGAGCTCTCATGCGGCTACACCTTC
>TRBD1|TRBJ1-1|TRBV19|.
CASSLGQGIITEAFF
TGTGCCAGTAGTCTTGGACAGGGGATTATCACTGAAGCTTTCTTT
>.|TRBJ2-7|TRBV28|.
CASSLIPGAGEQYF
TGTGCCAGCAGTTTAATCCCGGGGGCGGGGGAGCAGTACTTC
>.|TRBJ1-3|TRBV19|.
CASTLGQHSGNTIYF
TGTGCCAGTACCCTTGGACAGCACTCTGGAAACACCATATATTTT
>TRBD2|TRBJ2-1|TRBV28|.
CASSKGLAGVGEKFF
TGTGCCAGCAGCAAGGGACTAGCGGGAGTAGGAGAAAAGTTCTTC
>TRBD1|TRBJ2-1|TRBV9|once
CASSGGTGPLFF
TGTGCCAGCAGCGGAGGGACAGGGCCTCTTTTCTTC
>TRBD1|TRBJ1-2|TRBV29-1|once
CSVGLQGTNYGYTF
TGCAGCGTGGGCTTACAGGGGACTAACTATGGCTACACCTTC
>.|TRBJ1-5|TRBV27|.
CASSPVPSNQPQHF
TGTGCCAGCAGTCCGGTCCCTAGCAATCAGCCCCAGCATTTT
>.|TRBJ2-7|TRBV27|.
CASSLIGGFYEQYF
TGTGCCAGCAGTTTAATTGGGGGCTTCTACGAGCAGTACTTC
>.|TRBJ2-7|TRBV15|.
CATSRDDWMAYEQYF
TGTGCCACCAGCAGAGATGACTGGATGGCCTACGAGCAGTACTTC
>.|TRBJ1-2|TRBV9|.
CASSVDLGPGGYTF
TGTGCCAGCAGCGTAGATCTGGGCCCGGGAGGCTACACCTTC
>TRBD1|TRBJ2-7|TRBV19|once
CASSIGQGISYEQYF
TGTGCCAGTAGTATCGGACAGGGGATTTCCTACGAGCAGTACTTC
>.|TRBJ2-1|TRBV7-9|many
CASSLAGAAVTNLNEQFF
TGTGCCAGCAGCTTAGCGGGGGCGGCGGTTACGAATTTAAATGAGCAGTTCTTC
>.|TRBJ1-4|TRBV15|.
CATSRVGGANEKLFF
TGTGCCACCAGCAGAGTAGGTGGGGCAAATGAAAAACTGTTTTTT
>.|TRBJ1-3|TRBV5-4|.
CAVASSGNTIYF
TGTGCCGTAGCCTCCTCTGGAAACACCATATATTTT
>TRBD1|TRBJ1-1|TRBV5-4|.
CASSLRRDRGEAFF
TGTGCCAGCAGCCTACGCCGGGACAGGGGGGAAGCTTTCTTT
>TRBD2|TRBJ2-2|TRBV7-6|.
CASSRYPLGTSGSRGELFF
TGTGCCAGCAGCCGGTACCCGTTAGGGACTAGCGGGAGTAGAGGGGAGCTGTTTTTT
>TRBD2|TRBJ2-7|TRBV30|.
CAWSVPPSGAYEQYF
TGTGCCTGGAGTGTTCCCCCTAGCGGGGCATACGAGCAGTACTTC
>TRBD1|TRBJ2-5|TRBV28|.
CASSWEPTGVETQYF
TGTGCCAGCAGTTGGGAACCCACAGGGGTAGAGACCCAGTACTTC
>.|TRBJ2-7|TRBV6-6|.
CASSYSGDSSYEQYF
TGTGCCAGCAGTTACTCGGGCGATAGCTCCTACGAGCAGTACTTC
>.|TRBJ2-5|TRBV4-1|.
CASSQDPRGTAQETQYF
TGCGCCAGCAGCCAAGATCCGAGGGGCACCGCCCAAGAGACCCAGTACTTC
>TRBD2|TRBJ2-5|TRBV6-5|.
CASRGLAASQETQYF
TGTGCCAGCAGAGGACTAGCGGCCAGCCAAGAGACCCAGTACTTC
>.|TRBJ2-7|TRBV9|.
CASSGAPLYEQYF
TGTGCCAGCAGCGGGGCTCCCCTCTACGAGCAGTACTTC
>.|TRBJ1-4|TRBV2|.
CAAWTATNEKLFF
TGTGCCGCCTGGACAGCAACTAATGAAAAACTGTTTTTT
>.|TRBJ1-3|TRBV27|.
CASSLKAPSGNTIYF
TGTGCCAGCAGTTTAAAGGCCCCCTCTGGAAACACCATATATTTT
>TRBD2|TRBJ2-7|TRBV4-1|.
CASSPRLAPSSYEQYF
TGCGCCAGCAGCCCTCGACTAGCGCCTAGCTCCTACGAGCAGTACTTC
>.|TRBJ2-7|TRBV6-6|.
CASSYGLYAYEQYF
TGTGCCAGCAGTTACGGCCTTTACGCATACGAGCAGTACTTC
>.|TRBJ1-1|TRBV9|.
CASSVVTGAEAFF
TGTGCCAGCAGCGTGGTAACGGGGGCTGAAGCTTTCTTT
>.|TRBJ2-7|TRBV4-3|.
CASSQDWASGVYEQYF
TGCGCCAGCAGCCAAGATTGGGCCAGCGGAGTCTACGAGCAGTACTTC
>TRBD2|TRBJ2-1|TRBV10-3|.
CAISGPGLAAVDEQFF
TGTGCCATCAGTGGGCCGGGACTAGCGGCCGTCGATGAGCAGTTCTTC
>TRBD1|TRBJ2-7|TRBV4-3|.
CASSRDRDHEQYF
TGCGCCAGCAGCCGGGACAGGGACCACGAGCAGTACTTC
>.|TRBJ1-1|TRBV5-4|once
CASSPGVMNTEAFF
TGTGCCAGCAGCCCCGGGGTTATGAACACTGAAGCTTTCTTT
>.|TRBJ2-5|TRBV29-1|.
CSVGVGETQYF
TGCAGCGTTGGGGTAGGGGAGACCCAGTACTTC